The text below deals with one TCR beta chain. Clones were sequenced by immunoSEQ multiplex PCR, and TCRdb holds only the in-frame ones, with some missing. The data contain some 240,000 clones, over 70% of them singletons. The sample comes from a study of blood T cell repertoires in COVID-19. Whole-study context: The United States, Italy and Spain provided the acute and convalescent COVID-19 samples.

Germline V gives CDR1 LGHDT, CDR2 YNNKEL (reference sequence). This CDR3 has 17 residues. V trimming: 1 base; J trimming: 0 bases; junction bases outside the gene matches: 8. The V and J genes are TRBV3-1 (or the pseudogene TRBV3-2) and TRBJ2-5, with 7 nucleotides matching TRBD2. Sequenced material: peripheral blood. This clonotype was sampled from a woman in her 70s with acute or convalescent COVID-19. CDR3 bases: TGTGCCAGCAGCCAAGTCATAGTGGGAGGGGACCAAGAGACCCAGTACTTC. Translated, it gives CASSQVIVGGDQETQYF.